This T cell receptor beta chain was identified during a study of blood T cell repertoires in COVID-19. Study-wide background: The United States, Italy and Spain provided the acute and convalescent COVID-19 samples. Nucleic acid was either cDNA or gDNA, and it came from T cells, B-cell-depleted T cells, or PBMCs.

Original processing notes: Estimates of nucleated cell counts were drawn from the amplification of reference gene primers. Measured with immunoSEQ multiplex PCR; TCRdb has only the in-frame clones, and not every one. D and trimming come from the DNA, and the V and J calls and clone size come from that table. The repertoire holds about 61,000 clones, with around 85% as singletons. This CDR3 spans 13 amino acids. V shed 4 bases and J 10 bases; nucleotides not matched to a gene: 5. Germline-derived CDR1 and CDR2 are SGHTA and FQGTGA. The chain joins TRBV7-3 to TRBJ1-1; 11 nucleotides line up with TRBD1. The sequence was obtained from a man between 65 and 85 years old with acute or convalescent COVID-19. Sequencing was performed on peripheral blood. The DNA for the CDR3 is TGTGCCAGCAGCTCCTCGGGACAGGGGGTAGCTTTCTTT. It translates to CASSSSGQGVAFF.